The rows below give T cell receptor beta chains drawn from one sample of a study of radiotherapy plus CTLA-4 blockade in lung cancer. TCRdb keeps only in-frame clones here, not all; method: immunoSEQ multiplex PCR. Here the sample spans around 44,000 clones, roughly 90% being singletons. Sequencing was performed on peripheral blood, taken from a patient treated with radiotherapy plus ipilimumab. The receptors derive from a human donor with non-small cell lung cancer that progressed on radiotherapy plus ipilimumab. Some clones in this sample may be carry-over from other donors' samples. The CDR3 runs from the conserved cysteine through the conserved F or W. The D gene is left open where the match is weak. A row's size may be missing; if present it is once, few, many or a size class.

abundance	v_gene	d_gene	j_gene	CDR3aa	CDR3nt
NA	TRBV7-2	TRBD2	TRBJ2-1	CASSPRTRAHNEQFF	TGTGCCAGCAGCCCCCGGACTAGAGCACACAATGAGCAGTTCTTC
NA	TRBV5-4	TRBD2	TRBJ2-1	CASRLTSGPYNEQFF	TGTGCCAGCAGGCTAACTAGCGGCCCCTACAATGAGCAGTTCTTC
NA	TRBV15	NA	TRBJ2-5	CATSRDVRGGETQYF	TGTGCCACCAGCAGAGATGTGAGGGGGGGTGAGACCCAGTACTTC
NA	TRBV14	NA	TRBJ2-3	CASSQVGAERADTQYF	TGTGCCAGCAGCCAAGTAGGAGCGGAAAGGGCAGATACGCAGTATTTT
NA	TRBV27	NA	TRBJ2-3	CASSLPADTQYF	TGTGCCAGCAGTTTACCAGCGGATACGCAGTATTTT
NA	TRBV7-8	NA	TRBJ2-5	CASSANRETQYF	TGTGCCAGCAGCGCGAACCGGGAGACCCAGTACTTC
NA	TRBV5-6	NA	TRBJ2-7	CASSFGTDTYEQYF	TGTGCCAGCAGCTTCGGGACTGATACCTACGAGCAGTACTTC
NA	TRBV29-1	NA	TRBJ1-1	CSVEDLQRRGYTEAFF	TGCAGCGTTGAAGATCTTCAACGGAGGGGTTACACTGAAGCTTTCTTT
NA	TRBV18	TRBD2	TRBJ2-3	CASSPGGRDTQYF	TGTGCCAGCTCACCGGGGGGGAGAGATACGCAGTATTTT
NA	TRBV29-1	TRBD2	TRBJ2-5	CSVELAGGLETQYF	TGCAGCGTTGAGCTAGCGGGAGGGCTAGAGACCCAGTACTTC
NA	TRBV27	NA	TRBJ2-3	CASGLERPSFQFTDTQYF	TGTGCCAGCGGCTTAGAGAGGCCCAGTTTTCAATTCACAGATACGCAGTATTTT
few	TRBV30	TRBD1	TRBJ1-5	CAWSMTGRNNQPQHF	TGTGCCTGGAGTATGACAGGGAGGAACAATCAGCCCCAGCATTTT
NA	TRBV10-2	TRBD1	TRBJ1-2	CASSDYDRGDGYTF	TGCGCCAGCAGCGACTATGACAGGGGCGATGGCTACACCTTC
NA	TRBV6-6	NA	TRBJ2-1	CASSRQGNEQFF	TGTGCCAGCAGTCGGCAGGGGAATGAGCAGTTCTTC
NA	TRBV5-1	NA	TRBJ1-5	CASSLDGGGEPQHF	TGCGCCAGCAGCTTGGACGGGGGGGGAGAGCCCCAGCATTTT
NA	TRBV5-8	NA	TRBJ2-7	CASSRGPSYEQYF	TGTGCCAGCAGCAGGGGTCCCTCCTACGAGCAGTACTTC
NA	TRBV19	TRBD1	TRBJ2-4	CASSITSFQGAAKNIQYF	TGTGCCAGTAGTATCACATCGTTTCAGGGGGCTGCCAAAAACATTCAGTACTTC
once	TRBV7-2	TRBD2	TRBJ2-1	CASSLQWRETEQFF	TGTGCCAGCAGCTTACAATGGCGGGAGACTGAGCAGTTCTTC
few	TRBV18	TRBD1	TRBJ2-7	CASSPPSTGESEQYF	TGTGCCAGCTCACCACCATCGACAGGGGAGAGCGAGCAGTACTTC
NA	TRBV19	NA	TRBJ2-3	CASSIRGSGVDTQYF	TGTGCCAGTAGTATAAGGGGGAGTGGGGTAGATACGCAGTATTTT
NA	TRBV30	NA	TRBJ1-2	CAWGSGTNYGYTF	TGTGCCTGGGGTTCGGGAACAAACTATGGCTACACCTTC
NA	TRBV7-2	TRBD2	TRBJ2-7	CASSSTSGTREQYF	TGTGCCAGCAGCTCGACTAGCGGGACTAGAGAGCAGTACTTC
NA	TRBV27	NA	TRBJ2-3	CASSSLGRTDTQYF	TGTGCCAGCAGTTCCCTAGGCCGGACAGATACGCAGTATTTT
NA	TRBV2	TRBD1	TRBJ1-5	CASSDQGAHSNQPQHF	TGTGCCAGCAGTGACCAGGGGGCCCATAGCAATCAGCCCCAGCATTTT
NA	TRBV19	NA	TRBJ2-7	CASSISQGNSYEQYF	TGTGCCAGTAGTATAAGCCAGGGGAACTCCTACGAGCAGTACTTC
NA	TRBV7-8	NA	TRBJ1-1	CASSDLTGRTAEAFF	TGTGCCAGCAGCGACCTGACGGGGAGAACGGCTGAAGCTTTCTTT
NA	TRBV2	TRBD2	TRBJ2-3	CASSYPGTSILTDTQYF	TGTGCCAGCAGTTACCCCGGGACTAGTATCCTCACAGATACGCAGTATTTT
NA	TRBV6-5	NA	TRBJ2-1	CASSYDWGPYNEQFF	TGTGCCAGCAGTTACGATTGGGGGCCCTACAATGAGCAGTTCTTC
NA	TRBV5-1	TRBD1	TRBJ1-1	CASSSRGDTEAFF	TGCGCCAGCAGCTCCAGGGGGGACACTGAAGCTTTCTTT